This T cell receptor beta chain came from a study of response to subunit inactivated influenza vaccine. The study, taken as a whole, reports: There was a suggestion from the authors that each seasonal influenza vaccination recruits few new T cells.

TCRdb ran MiXCR on the RT-PCR reads and lists one entry per CDR3 protein. The table lists approximately 700,000 distinct CDR3 sequences, roughly 13% of them singletons, with approximately 7% in the top ten. This clonotype turned up a few times. What it binds is not known. CDR1 MGHDK and CDR2 SYGVNS come from the germline V gene. The CDR3 contains 15 residues. V trimming: 0 bases; J trimming: 2 bases; junction bases outside the gene matches: 4. This TCR derives from a man in his forties or fifties who received an inactivated influenza vaccine. The source material was PBMCs from blood, sampled approximately 15 days before vaccination. V gene TRBV25-1 combines with J gene TRBJ2-7; 7 bases fit TRBD2. CDR3 amino acids: CASSEYAGETYEQYF. In DNA form, the CDR3 reads TGTGCCAGCAGTGAATACGCGGGGGAGACCTACGAGCAGTACTTC.